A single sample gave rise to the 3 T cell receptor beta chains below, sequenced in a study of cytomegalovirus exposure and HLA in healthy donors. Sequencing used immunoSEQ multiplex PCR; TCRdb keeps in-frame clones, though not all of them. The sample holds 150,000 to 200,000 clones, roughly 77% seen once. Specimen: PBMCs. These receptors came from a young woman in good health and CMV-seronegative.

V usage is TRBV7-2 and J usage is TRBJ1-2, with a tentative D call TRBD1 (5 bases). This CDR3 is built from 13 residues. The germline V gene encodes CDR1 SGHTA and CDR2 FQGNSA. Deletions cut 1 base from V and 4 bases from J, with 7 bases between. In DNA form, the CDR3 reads TGTGCCAGCAGCTTAGGGGGGGGCTATGGCTACACCTTC. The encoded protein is CASSLGGGYGYTF.

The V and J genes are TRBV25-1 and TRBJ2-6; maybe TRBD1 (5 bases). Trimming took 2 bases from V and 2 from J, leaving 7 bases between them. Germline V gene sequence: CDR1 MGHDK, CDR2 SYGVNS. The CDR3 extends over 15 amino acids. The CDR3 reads CASSEQGTGANVLTF. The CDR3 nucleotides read TGTGCCAGCAGTGAACAGGGTACTGGGGCCAACGTCCTGACTTTC.

Written as DNA, the CDR3 is TGTGCCAGCAGTGGCCCAGGGCGCTCTGGAAACACCATATATTTT. Amino acids: CASSGPGRSGNTIYF. The chain has TRBV6-1 and TRBJ1-3; perhaps TRBD1 as D (5 bases). The CDR3 totals 15 residues. Germline V gene sequence: CDR1 MNHNS, CDR2 SASEGT. V was shortened by 4 bases and J by 0 bases, with 10 bases between the two germline ends.